This T cell receptor (beta chain) was captured by sequencing in a study of T cell repertoires in cytomegalovirus infection. Study summary: Public TCR beta signature analysis indicated the presence of both CMV infection and matching HLA type. Notes on the study in general: Cumulative public TCR beta family frequency identified carriers of CMV plus the relevant HLA. Dominating the ex vivo response were TCR beta clonotypes that were CMV-specific and HLA-C-restricted.

TCRdb redid the calling of the reads with MiXCR, one entry per CDR3 protein. The sample carries roughly 640,000 distinct CDR3 sequences, 20% to 25% recorded once. This CDR3 is built from 15 residues. Germline V gene sequence: CDR1 SQVTM, CDR2 ANQGSEA. V gave up 3 bases and J gave up 5 bases; unmatched junction bases: 9. As to this clonotype: What it binds is not known.

The TCR originated in a human donor in good health (CMV status not recorded). Some clones in this sample may be carry-over from other donors' samples. The V call is TRBV29-1, the J call TRBJ2-2; TRBD1 agrees at 7 bases. The specimen was CD8+ T cells from PBMCs. The DNA for the CDR3 is TGCAGCGTTGAGGAAGAGGGGGCGCCTACCGGGGAGCTGTTTTTT. This translates into CSVEEEGAPTGELFF.